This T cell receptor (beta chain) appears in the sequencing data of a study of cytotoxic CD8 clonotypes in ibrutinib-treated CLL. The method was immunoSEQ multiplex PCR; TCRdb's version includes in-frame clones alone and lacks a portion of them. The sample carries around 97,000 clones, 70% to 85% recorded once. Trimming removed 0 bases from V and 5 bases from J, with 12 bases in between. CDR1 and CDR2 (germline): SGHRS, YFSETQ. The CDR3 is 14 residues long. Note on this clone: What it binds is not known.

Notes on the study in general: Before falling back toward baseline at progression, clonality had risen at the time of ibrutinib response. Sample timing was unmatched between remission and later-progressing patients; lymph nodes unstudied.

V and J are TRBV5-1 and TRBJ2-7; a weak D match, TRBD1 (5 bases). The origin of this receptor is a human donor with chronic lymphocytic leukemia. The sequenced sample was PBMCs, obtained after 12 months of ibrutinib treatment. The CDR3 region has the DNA TGCGCCAGCAGCTTGGGGGCCTCAGGGCACGAGCAGTACTTC. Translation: CASSLGASGHEQYF.